The 2 T cell receptor beta chains below all came from one sample that was sequenced in a study of regulatory T cells in long-lasting Graves disease. The time point was: newly diagnosed GD, antithyroid drugs for less than 3 months. After RNA was extracted from PBMCs, the TCR library was made from it. Assembly of TCR beta libraries relied on iRepertoire HTBI primers together with Arm-PCR of CDR3 regions. Using its own MiXCR run on the multiplex PCR reads, TCRdb lists one record per CDR3 protein. The sample holds about 500,000 distinct CDR3 sequences, around 11% seen once. Separately, the same data were catalogued under a study of T cells in Graves' hyperthyroidism and ophthalmopathy.

The sample here was peripheral blood mononuclear cells (PBMCs), taken at new diagnosis, from a patient treated with antithyroid drugs. The receptor source for this set is a woman aged 25 to 45 with Graves disease.

This chain joins TRBV29-1 and TRBJ2-2; D is possibly TRBD2 (6 bases). Trimming stripped 4 bases from V and 5 bases from J, with 11 bases between. The CDR3 is 13 amino acids. Germline lookup yields CDR1 SQVTM and CDR2 ANQGSEA. The CDR3 bases are TGCAGCGTTGTTTTTGGGGGGACCGGGGAGCTGTTTTTT. Its translation is CSVVFGGTGELFF.

This clonotype was recorded at least ten times. The gene calls are TRBV7-9 and TRBJ2-2; weak D call: TRBD2 (6 bases). This CDR3 is built from 16 residues. V was clipped by 5 bases and J by 4 bases, with 17 bases between them. Germline assignment: CDR1 SEHNR and CDR2 FQNEAQ (reference sequence). CDR3 nucleotides: TGTGCCAGCAGCCCCCCGATGGGGCGGGGCACCGGGGAGCTGTTTTTT. It encodes CASSPPMGRGTGELFF.